Below, 30 T cell receptor beta chains from the same sample are listed, as sequenced in a study of CD4 T cells in relation to SARS-CoV-2 and coronaviruses. Their target antigens are unknown. Repertoires were generated with immunoSEQ multiplex PCR, while TCRdb's copy carries only in-frame clones and drops some. The top ten hold 1% to 1.5% of the sample, which has about 41,000 clones, nearly 85% seen once. The sequencing input was naive CD4+ T cells from PBMCs, cultured in vitro. Subset denoted: naive CD4+ T cells isolated by negative enrichment. The receptor source for this set is an adult with COVID-19.

This clone is a singleton in its sample. The V call is TRBV24-1, the J call TRBJ2-1; tentative D call: TRBD1 (5 bases). The CDR3 length is 15 residues. V dropped 2 bases and J dropped 3 bases, with 10 bases sitting between them. Germline values: CDR1 KGHDR, CDR2 SFDVKD. The CDR3 nucleotides are TGTGCCACCAGTGATTCGAGGACAAACTACAATGAGCAGTTCTTC. Its protein product is CATSDSRTNYNEQFF.

The rearrangement links TRBV25-1 to TRBJ1-1; D ambiguous. The CDR3 is 14 amino acids. Trimming stripped 2 bases from V and 1 base from J, with 8 bases between. Germline CDR1 is MGHDK and CDR2 is SYGVNS. CDR3 DNA: TGTGCCAGCAGTGAACCAGGACCGAACACTGAAGCTTTCTTT. Translation: CASSEPGPNTEAFF.

This chain links TRBV28 with TRBJ2-7, with TRBD1 identical over 10 bases. The CDR3 contains 14 residues. Germline CDR1 MDHEN, CDR2 SYDVKM. The ends lost 3 bases at V and 6 bases at J; junction bases unmatched: 5. The CDR3 coding sequence is TGTGCCAGCAGTTTGACCGGGACAGGGGTCGAGCAGTACTTC. As protein: CASSLTGTGVEQYF.

V usage is TRBV5-1 and J usage is TRBJ2-7; 8 bases agree with TRBD1. V lost 2 bases, J lost 0 bases, and 10 bases stayed unmatched. Germline V gives CDR1 SGHRS, CDR2 YFSETQ. The CDR3 extends over 17 amino acids. CDR3 bases: TGCGCCAGCAGCTTCGGACAGGGCCGGGGGAGCTCCTACGAGCAGTACTTC. Protein: CASSFGQGRGSSYEQYF. Complete variable domain (other parts from reference TRBV5-1 and TRBJ2-7): KAGVTQTPRYLIKTRGQQVTLSCSPISGHRSVSWYQQTPGQGLQFLFEYFSETQRNKGNFPGRFSGRQFSNSRSEMNVSTLELGDSALYLCASSFGQGRGSSYEQYFGPGTRLTVT.

J is TRBJ2-1 and V is TRBV5-1, with 11 bases fitting TRBD2. The CDR3 consists of 15 residues. V was clipped by 0 bases and J by 6 bases; unmatched bases: 2. In germline, CDR1 is SGHRS, CDR2 YFSETQ. As DNA, the CDR3 is TGCGCCAGCAGCTTGGTACTAGCGGGGGTCAATGAGCAGTTCTTC. Amino acids: CASSLVLAGVNEQFF.

V gene TRBV5-6 combines with J gene TRBJ2-6; D is unclear. Germline CDR1 SGHDT, CDR2 YYEEEE. This CDR3 has 16 residues. Trimming pared 0 bases from V and 0 bases from J, leaving 7 bases between. CDR3 sequence: CASSLGVLSGANVLTF. The CDR3 nucleotides are TGTGCCAGCAGCTTGGGGGTTCTCTCTGGGGCCAACGTCCTGACTTTC.

V usage is TRBV5-6 and J usage is TRBJ1-4, with 7 bases lining up with TRBD1. Losses at the gene ends were 3 bases for V and 2 bases for J; bases not matched to a gene: 7. The germline gives CDR1 SGHDT, CDR2 YYEEEE. The CDR3 sequence is 16 residues long. CDR3 coding DNA: TGTGCCAGCAGCTGGAACACAGGGGCTACTAATGAAAAACTGTTTTTT. Its protein is CASSWNTGATNEKLFF.

The chain couples TRBV30 to TRBJ2-7; 7 bases are a match to TRBD2. CDR1 and CDR2 from the germline V gene are GTSNPN and SVGIG (reference sequence). CDR3 length equals 14 residues. V lost 3 bases to trimming and J lost 6 bases; unmatched junction nucleotides: 11. The CDR3 is CAWSWGLTSPEQYF. In DNA, the CDR3 is TGTGCCTGGAGCTGGGGACTAACCTCTCCCGAGCAGTACTTC.

The genes are TRBV2 and TRBJ2-1, with 10 bases aligning to TRBD2. Germline CDR1 is SNHLY and CDR2 is FYNNEI. This CDR3 is 16 amino acids long. J was trimmed by 6 bases and V by 6 bases; bases with no gene match: 11. In DNA form, the CDR3 reads TGTGCCAGCAGGTCCCCAGCGGGAGGGCGTAGCAATGAGCAGTTCTTC. Its translation: CASRSPAGGRSNEQFF.

V usage is TRBV7-9 and J usage is TRBJ1-4; D gene ambiguous. Looked up from germline, CDR1 is SEHNR and CDR2 is FQNEAQ (reference sequence). CDR3 length: 15 residues. V was trimmed by 5 bases and J by 3 bases, leaving 13 bases between them. The CDR3 reads CASSLSGYSNEKLFF. The DNA for the CDR3 is TGTGCCAGCAGCCTCTCGGGCTATTCTAATGAAAAACTGTTTTTT.

This clone came up once. The V call is TRBV13, the J call TRBJ2-2, with a weak D call TRBD1 (6 bases). Trimming left V 8 bases short and J 0 bases short, with 13 bases between. Germline CDR1 and CDR2: PRHDT and FYEKMQ (reference sequence). This CDR3 has 15 amino acids. CDR3 region: CASYRTATNTGELFF. CDR3 sequence (DNA): TGTGCCAGCTATCGGACAGCCACGAACACCGGGGAGCTGTTTTTT. Combining the CDR3 with reference TRBV13 and TRBJ2-2 gives the whole variable domain AAGVIQSPRHLIKEKRETATLKCYPIPRHDTVYWYQQGPGQDPQFLISFYEKMQSDKGSIPDRFSAQQFSDYHSELNMSSLELGDSALYFCASYRTATNTGELFFGEGSRLTVL.

This chain connects TRBV7-2 to TRBJ2-3; 8 bases map to TRBD2. The germline V gene encodes CDR1 SGHTA and CDR2 FQGNSA. J lost 7 bases, V lost 2 bases, and 20 bases had no gene match. The CDR3 is 19 residues long. CDR3 nucleotide sequence: TGTGCCAGCAGCTTATGGCCCTCGTATAGAGCGGGGGAAAGGAATACGCAGTATTTT. As protein: CASSLWPSYRAGERNTQYF.

This clone was detected only a few times. The chain joins TRBV19 to TRBJ2-1; unclear D gene. The V end lost 2 bases, the J end lost 0 bases, and 8 bases lay between the germline ends. This CDR3 contains 15 residues. Per germline, CDR1 LNHDA and CDR2 SQIVND (reference sequence). Here the CDR3 reads CASSISLDSYNEQFF. DNA of the CDR3: TGTGCCAGTAGTATAAGTCTGGACTCCTACAATGAGCAGTTCTTC. Full variable domain (rest looked up from reference TRBV19 and TRBJ2-1): DGGITQSPKYLFRKEGQNVTLSCEQNLNHDAMYWYRQDPGQGLRLIYYSQIVNDFQKGDIAEGYSVSREKKESFPLTVTSAQKNPTAFYLCASSISLDSYNEQFFGPGTRLTVL.

The J gene is TRBJ2-3, the V gene TRBV11-2, with 12 nucleotides matching TRBD2. Germline V gene data show CDR1 as SGHAT and CDR2 as FQNNGV. The V segment lost 3 bases and the J segment 6 bases; nucleotides outside the gene matches: 7. The CDR3 is 16 amino acids. Written as DNA, the CDR3 is TGTGCCAGCAGCTTGACTAGCGGGAGTACAACGGATACGCAGTATTTT. It specifies CASSLTSGSTTDTQYF.

The chain employs TRBV24-1 and TRBJ2-5; 11 bases match TRBD2. CDR1 and CDR2 from the germline V gene are KGHDR and SFDVKD. The CDR3 runs to 17 residues. V shed 3 bases and J 1 base; nucleotides not matched to a gene: 6. The CDR3 DNA is TGTGCCACCAGTGATCCGACTAGCGGGAATACCCAAGAGACCCAGTACTTC. Protein product: CATSDPTSGNTQETQYF.

The CDR3 loop is CSAHRATEAFF. CDR3 DNA sequence: TGCAGTGCTCACAGGGCAACTGAAGCTTTCTTT. The rearrangement uses TRBV20-1 and TRBJ1-1; D might be TRBD1 (6 bases). Germline-derived CDR1 and CDR2 are DFQATT and SNEGSKA (reference sequence). V dropped 5 bases and J dropped 5 bases, with 9 bases sitting between them. This CDR3 contains 11 residues.

This clone appeared once. V and J are TRBV20-1 and TRBJ1-1, with D unresolved. There are 11 residues in the CDR3. V lost 6 bases and J 1 base, leaving 6 bases between the germline ends. Germline V gene data show CDR1 as DFQATT and CDR2 as SNEGSKA (reference sequence). Here the CDR3 reads CSAAENTEAFF. The CDR3 DNA reads TGCAGTGCGGCTGAGAACACTGAAGCTTTCTTT.

This rearrangement joins TRBV27 to TRBJ2-5; a possible D gene is TRBD1 (5 bases). CDR3 length equals 14 residues. Deletions cut 3 bases from V and 5 bases from J, with 13 bases between. Germline V gene data show CDR1 as MNHEY and CDR2 as SMNVEV (reference sequence). The DNA of the CDR3 is TGTGCCAGCAGTTTTTCCAGGGTACGGGAGACCCAGTACTTC. Translation gives CASSFSRVRETQYF.

The chain uses TRBV28 and TRBJ1-5; no clear D. V lost 6 bases and J 7 bases, leaving 22 bases between the germline ends. The CDR3 has 16 amino acids. Germline CDR1 is MDHEN and CDR2 is SYDVKM. CDR3 sequence: CASSEGSGMARQPQHF. The CDR3 DNA reads TGTGCCAGCAGCGAGGGCTCGGGGATGGCAAGACAGCCCCAGCATTTT.

The chain carries TRBV6-6 and TRBJ2-1; TRBD2 matches 9 bases. Trimming at V came to 5 bases and at J to 8 bases, leaving 16 bases not matched to a gene. This CDR3 is built from 17 residues. From germline, CDR1 is MNHNY and CDR2 SVGAGI (reference sequence). The CDR3 coding sequence is TGTGCCAGCAGTCCTCTAGGTAGGAGCGGGAGGATCTATGAGCAGTTCTTC. Encoded protein: CASSPLGRSGRIYEQFF.

The gene calls are TRBV10-3 and TRBJ2-7, with D uncertain. The CDR3 covers 13 residues. The germline CDR1 and CDR2 sequences are ENHRY and SYGVKD. V lost 5 bases to trimming and J lost 5 bases, with 13 bases between them. The CDR3 is CAISWSMADEQYF. For the CDR3, the DNA is TGTGCCATCAGTTGGAGTATGGCGGACGAGCAGTACTTC.

This clone was detected once. The gene calls are TRBV4-3 and TRBJ2-7; the match to TRBD2 covers 11 bases. The CDR3 consists of 14 residues. Germline V gene lookup returns CDR1 LGHNA and CDR2 YSLEER. J was trimmed by 9 bases and V by 0 bases; bases with no gene match: 4. This chain's CDR3 is CASSQDSGRAGQYF. CDR3 DNA sequence: TGCGCCAGCAGCCAAGATAGCGGGAGGGCCGGGCAGTACTTC.

This clone was recorded once. In DNA form, the CDR3 reads TGTGCCAGCAGCGTAGGCCTACAGGGGACTTACAATGAGCAGTTCTTC. It codes for CASSVGLQGTYNEQFF. The chain couples TRBV9 to TRBJ2-1, with D possibly matching TRBD1 (7 bases). The CDR3 has 16 amino acids. The V end was cut by 0 bases, the J end by 4 bases, with 14 bases between. Germline V gene sequence: CDR1 SGDLS, CDR2 YYNGEE.

The rearrangement links TRBV18 to TRBJ1-1; TRBD1 might be the D (5 bases). Germline V gene sequence: CDR1 KGHSH, CDR2 LQKENI. V dropped 3 bases and J dropped 5 bases, with 16 bases sitting between them. The CDR3 is made up of 15 amino acids. DNA of the CDR3: TGTGCCAGCTCACCCCAGGCTGAGGAGGGGACTGAAGCTTTCTTT. Translating it yields CASSPQAEEGTEAFF.

The chain couples TRBV5-1 to TRBJ1-6; the D is unclear. Trimming cost V 4 bases and J 6 bases, with 14 bases left between them. Germline CDR1 is SGHRS and CDR2 is YFSETQ. This CDR3 contains 15 residues. The CDR3 sequence: CASSRGSAGNSPLHF. CDR3 in DNA: TGCGCCAGCAGCCGGGGAAGCGCGGGTAATTCACCCCTCCACTTT.

This clone ranks as medium-sized. V and J are TRBV5-4 and TRBJ2-7; D gene ambiguous. CDR1 is SGHNT and CDR2 is YYREEE in the germline V gene (reference sequence). CDR3 length: 14 amino acids. V lost 4 bases to trimming and J lost 6 bases, with 17 bases between them. CDR3 DNA sequence: TGTGCCAGCAGCCCCCAGCAGGCCCCGGGCGAGCAGTACTTC. It encodes CASSPQQAPGEQYF.

This sequence joins TRBV11-2 and TRBJ1-3; 9 nucleotides agree with TRBD1. The CDR3 spans 14 residues. Unmatched junction bases numbered 4, after V lost 3 bases and J lost 7 bases. Germline CDR1 and CDR2: SGHAT and FQNNGV. CDR3 coding DNA: TGTGCCAGCAGCTTGACAGGGGGAGGTAACACCATATATTTT. Protein: CASSLTGGGNTIYF. Full variable domain (rest looked up from reference TRBV11-2 and TRBJ1-3): EAGVAQSPRYKIIEKRQSVAFWCNPISGHATLYWYQQILGQGPKLLIQFQNNGVVDDSQLPKDRFSAERLKGVDSTLKIQPAKLEDSAVYLCASSLTGGGNTIYFGEGSWLTVV.

V usage is TRBV30 and J usage is TRBJ2-2; 10 nucleotides line up with TRBD2. Germline V gene sequence: CDR1 GTSNPN, CDR2 SVGIG (reference sequence). With V trimmed by 5 bases and J by 4 bases, 7 bases remained unmatched. The CDR3 loop spans 15 amino acids. The CDR3 region is CAWDSGGGSTGELFF. The DNA of the CDR3 is TGTGCCTGGGACAGCGGGGGGGGGAGCACCGGGGAGCTGTTTTTT.

The count of this clone is one. The V gene is TRBV5-4, the J gene TRBJ2-7; 10 bases align to TRBD1. The CDR3 is 14 residues long. Germline values: CDR1 SGHNT, CDR2 YYREEE (reference sequence). V trimming: 3 bases; J trimming: 6 bases; junction bases outside the gene matches: 6. The DNA for the CDR3 is TGTGCCAGCAGCTGGGACAGGGGAGGCAGCGAGCAGTACTTC. It encodes CASSWDRGGSEQYF.

The chain combines TRBV28 with TRBJ2-7; TRBD1 matches 7 bases. This CDR3 comprises 16 residues. The V and J ends lost 4 bases and 0 bases, in that order; junction bases with no gene match: 9. Per the germline V gene, CDR1 is MDHEN and CDR2 is SYDVKM. The CDR3 reads CASSSRDRVHSYEQYF. The CDR3 DNA reads as TGTGCCAGCAGTTCTAGAGACAGGGTACACTCCTACGAGCAGTACTTC.